This is a list of T cell receptor beta chains from one sample in a study of blood T cell repertoires in COVID-19. The assay was immunoSEQ multiplex PCR, and TCRdb's table has in-frame clones only and misses some. The sample lists hundreds of thousands of clones, more than 70% occurring once. Sequencing was carried out using peripheral blood. All receptors derive from a woman in her twenties or thirties who had recovered from COVID-19. CDR3s leave out the opening cysteine and the closing phenylalanine or tryptophan. A D gene is named only where the DNA matches it firmly. Size values are once, few and many counts, or a class for expanded clones, and some rows have none.

>NA|NA|TRBV9|TRBJ1-6
ASSVDDGQSYNSPLH
>NA|NA|TRBV7-8|TRBJ1-1
ASSLGGRFREAF
>TRBD1|NA|TRBV11-2|TRBJ1-4
ASSLYGYRGQEFNEKLF
>NA|once|TRBV7-2|TRBJ1-2
ASSYDSARGDGYT
>NA|NA|TRBV21-1|TRBJ2-7
ASSKESDGRAYEQY
>NA|NA|TRBV2|TRBJ1-3
ASSEWRDRGDGNTIY
>TRBD2|NA|TRBV4-2|TRBJ2-5
ASSPALTSGDTETQY
>NA|NA|TRBV2|TRBJ2-5
ASSERGGWETQY
>NA|NA|TRBV6-5|TRBJ1-1
ASSRFGQSNTEAF
>TRBD1|NA|TRBV2|TRBJ2-7
ASTLDRTTLYEQY
>TRBD1|NA|TRBV18|TRBJ2-1
ASSPETGVNEQF
>NA|NA|TRBV18|TRBJ2-7
ASSGETYEQY
>NA|NA|TRBV6-6|TRBJ1-2
ASSYPFSRVDGYT
>TRBD1|NA|TRBV30|TRBJ1-4
AWSQPGQRGEKLF
>TRBD2|once|TRBV28|TRBJ2-7
ASSLVGWGEGYEQY
>NA|once|TRBV28|TRBJ1-2
ASSLGGGDGYT